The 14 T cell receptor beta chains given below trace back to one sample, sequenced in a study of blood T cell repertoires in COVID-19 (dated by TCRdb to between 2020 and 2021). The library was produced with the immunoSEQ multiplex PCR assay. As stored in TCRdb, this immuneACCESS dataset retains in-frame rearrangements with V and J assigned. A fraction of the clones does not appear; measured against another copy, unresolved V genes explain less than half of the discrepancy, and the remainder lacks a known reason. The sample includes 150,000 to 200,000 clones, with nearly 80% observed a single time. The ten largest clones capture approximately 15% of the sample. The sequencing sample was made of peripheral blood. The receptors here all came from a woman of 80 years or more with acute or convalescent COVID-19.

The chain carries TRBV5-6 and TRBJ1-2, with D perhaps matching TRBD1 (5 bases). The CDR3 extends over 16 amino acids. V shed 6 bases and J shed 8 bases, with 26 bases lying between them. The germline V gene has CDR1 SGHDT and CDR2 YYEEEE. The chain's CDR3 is CASNQNPTGDLRGYTF. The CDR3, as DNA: TGTGCCAGCAACCAGAATCCAACCGGGGACTTGAGGGGCTACACCTTC.

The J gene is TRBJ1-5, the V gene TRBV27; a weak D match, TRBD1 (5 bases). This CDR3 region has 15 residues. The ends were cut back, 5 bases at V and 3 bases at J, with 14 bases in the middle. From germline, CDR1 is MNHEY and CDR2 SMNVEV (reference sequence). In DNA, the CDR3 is TGTGCCAGCAGTCCCCTAGGACAAGTCAATCAGCCCCAGCATTTT. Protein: CASSPLGQVNQPQHF.

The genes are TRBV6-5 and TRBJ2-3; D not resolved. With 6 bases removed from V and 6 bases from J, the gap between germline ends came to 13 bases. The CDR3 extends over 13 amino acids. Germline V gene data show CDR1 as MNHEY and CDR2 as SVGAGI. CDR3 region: CASRLTPRDTQYF. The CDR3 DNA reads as TGTGCCAGCAGACTCACCCCCAGGGATACGCAGTATTTT.

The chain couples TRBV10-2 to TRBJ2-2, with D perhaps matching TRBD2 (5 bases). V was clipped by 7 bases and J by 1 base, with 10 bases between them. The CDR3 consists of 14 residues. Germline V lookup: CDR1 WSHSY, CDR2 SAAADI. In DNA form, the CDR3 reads TGCGCCAGCATAGCGAGCGGGAACACCGGGGAGCTGTTTTTT. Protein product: CASIASGNTGELFF.

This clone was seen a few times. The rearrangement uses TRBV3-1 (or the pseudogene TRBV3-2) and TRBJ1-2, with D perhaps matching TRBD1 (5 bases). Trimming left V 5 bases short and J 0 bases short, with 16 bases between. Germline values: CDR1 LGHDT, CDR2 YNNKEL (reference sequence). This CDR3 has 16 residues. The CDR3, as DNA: TGTGCCAGCAGCTCATACGGGGGACGGTCTAACTATGGCTACACCTTC. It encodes CASSSYGGRSNYGYTF.

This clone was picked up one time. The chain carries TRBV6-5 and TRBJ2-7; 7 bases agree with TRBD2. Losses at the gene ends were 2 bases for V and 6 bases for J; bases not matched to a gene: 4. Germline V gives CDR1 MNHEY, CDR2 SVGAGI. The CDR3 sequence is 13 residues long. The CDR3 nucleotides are TGTGCCAGCAGTTACCTGGGGGGGGTCGAGCAGTACTTC. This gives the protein CASSYLGGVEQYF.

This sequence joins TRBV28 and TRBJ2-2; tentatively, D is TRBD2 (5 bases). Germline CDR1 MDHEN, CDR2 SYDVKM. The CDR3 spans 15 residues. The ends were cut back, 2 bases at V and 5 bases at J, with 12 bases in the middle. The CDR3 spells CASSLPERKTGELFF. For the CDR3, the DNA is TGTGCCAGCAGTTTACCCGAGCGGAAGACCGGGGAGCTGTTTTTT. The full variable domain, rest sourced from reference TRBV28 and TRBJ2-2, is DVKVTQSSRYLVKRTGEKVFLECVQDMDHENMFWYRQDPGLGLRLIYFSYDVKMKEKGDIPEGYSVSREKKERFSLILESASTNQTSMYLCASSLPERKTGELFFGEGSRLTVL.

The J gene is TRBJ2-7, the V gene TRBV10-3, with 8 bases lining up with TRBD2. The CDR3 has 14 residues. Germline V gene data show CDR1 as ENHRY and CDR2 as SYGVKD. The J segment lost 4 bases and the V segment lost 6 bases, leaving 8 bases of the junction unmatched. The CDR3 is CAIRRGPGGYEQYF. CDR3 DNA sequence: TGTGCCATCAGGAGGGGCCCGGGGGGGTACGAGCAGTACTTC.

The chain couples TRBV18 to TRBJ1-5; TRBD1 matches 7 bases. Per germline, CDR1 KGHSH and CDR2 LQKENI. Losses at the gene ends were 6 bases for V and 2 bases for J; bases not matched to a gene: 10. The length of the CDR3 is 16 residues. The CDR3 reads CASSPSRGRGNQPQHF. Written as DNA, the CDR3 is TGTGCCAGCTCTCCATCAAGGGGGCGAGGCAATCAGCCCCAGCATTTT.

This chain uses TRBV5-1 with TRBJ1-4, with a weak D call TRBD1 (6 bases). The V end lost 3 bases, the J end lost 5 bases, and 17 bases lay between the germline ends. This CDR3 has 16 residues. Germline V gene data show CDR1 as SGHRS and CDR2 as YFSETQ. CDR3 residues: CASSSGTGRGNEKLFF. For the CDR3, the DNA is TGCGCCAGCAGCTCTGGAACAGGGCGGGGGAATGAAAAACTGTTTTTT.

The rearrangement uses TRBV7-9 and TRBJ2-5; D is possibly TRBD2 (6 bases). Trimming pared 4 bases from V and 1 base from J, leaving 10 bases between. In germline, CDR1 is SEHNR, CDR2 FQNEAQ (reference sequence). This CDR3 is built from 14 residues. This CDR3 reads CASSSAGGQETQYF. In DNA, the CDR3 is TGTGCCAGCAGCTCCGCCGGGGGCCAAGAGACCCAGTACTTC.

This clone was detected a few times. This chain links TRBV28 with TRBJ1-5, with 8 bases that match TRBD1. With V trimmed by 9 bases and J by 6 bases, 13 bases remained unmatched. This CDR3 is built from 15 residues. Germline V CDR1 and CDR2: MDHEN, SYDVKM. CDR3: CASNKEAGGFQPQHF. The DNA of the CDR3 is TGTGCCAGTAATAAAGAGGCAGGGGGCTTTCAGCCCCAGCATTTT. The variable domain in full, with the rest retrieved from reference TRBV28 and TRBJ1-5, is DVKVTQSSRYLVKRTGEKVFLECVQDMDHENMFWYRQDPGLGLRLIYFSYDVKMKEKGDIPEGYSVSREKKERFSLILESASTNQTSMYLCASNKEAGGFQPQHFGDGTRLSIL.

The CDR3 nucleotides are TGTGCCAGCAGCATTGGACAGGGGGTTGAAAAACTGTTTTTT. This translates into CASSIGQGVEKLFF. V gene TRBV11-2 combines with J gene TRBJ1-4, with TRBD1 matching 10 bases. From germline, CDR1 is SGHAT and CDR2 FQNNGV. V trimming: 5 bases; J trimming: 7 bases; junction bases outside the gene matches: 4. This CDR3 is 14 amino acids long.

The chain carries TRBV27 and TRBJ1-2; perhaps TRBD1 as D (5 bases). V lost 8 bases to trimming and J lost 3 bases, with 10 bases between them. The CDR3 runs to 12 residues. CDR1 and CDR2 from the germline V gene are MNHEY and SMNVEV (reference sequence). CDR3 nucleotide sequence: TGTGCCAGCTACAGGTTGGACTATGGCTACACCTTC. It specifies CASYRLDYGYTF.